This entry describes one T cell receptor beta chain. The antigen this receptor binds is unknown. Base-call qualities are not available, and no considerably larger clone is one nucleotide away. TCR beta chains were amplified from genomic DNA with the immunoSEQ hsTCRB kit. The immunoSEQ service sequenced the TCR beta libraries on an Illumina MiSeq instrument. The study's processing was this. The immunoSEQ Analyzer was used to analyze the repertoire data. The clones in this table, taken by TCRdb from immuneACCESS, are in-frame only. Not every clone is retained; where verified, under half of the shortfall comes from an unresolved V gene, and the cause of the rest is unknown. The D gene and trimming were derived from the DNA, and the V and J assignments and clone size from that table. The sample profile shows tens of thousands of clones; about 90% of them were found once. Of the sample, approximately 4.7% falls within the top ten clones.

The sample is drawn from a study of resident and recirculating memory T cells in vitiligo (dated by TCRdb to the late 2010s). Study-level background: The study took epidermis from shave biopsies of two lesional and two nonlesional sites, plus PBMCs, from each of 3 stable vitiligo patients for TCR beta sequencing. Without any cell sorting, samples were homogenized immediately before genomic DNA was extracted using the Qiagen DNeasy Blood & Tissue Kit. Human TCR beta sequencing was used to test whether specific clones in lesional vitiligo skin differed from clones in nonlesional skin and blood.

Points the paper makes about the study in general: Mechanistic studies in the future are needed to assess how much the detected T cell clones and the human Trm pools versus Tcm pools each contribute. TCR sequences were not found to be conserved across biopsy sites or patients, suggesting that different lesions are infiltrated by different T cell clones, a pattern described as private specificity. No unique dominant TCR clone was detected, and variation in clonality was observed among vitiligo lesions. Even within a single patient, overlap and correlation analysis found no significant repertoire overlap between any biopsies apart from each lesion compared with itself.

The germline V gene gives CDR1 as LGHNA and CDR2 as YSLEER. V lost 0 bases and J lost 0 bases, and the count of bases not matched to a germline gene is 12. From the cysteine through the phenylalanine, the CDR3 covers 19 amino acids. The read is trimmed to its CDR3 DNA, 57 bases read in frame from base 1. Vitiligo was considered stable when no change in lesions had been observed over the previous 6 months. To count as stable, patients also needed to show no confetti depigmentation, which is a clinical sign of active vitiligo. Any patient who had received treatment in the previous three months was excluded. PBMCs were isolated from heparinized blood by Ficoll density gradient centrifugation and then flash-frozen.

The V gene is TRBV4-3 and the J gene is TRBJ2-5; 8 bases in the junction line up with TRBD2. Sequencing used blood. This TCR derives from a male donor with vitiligo. The DNA sequence is TGCGCCAGCAGCCAAGAGGCCCCGGGGGTAGCGGGGAACCAAGAGACCCAGTACTTC. The encoded protein is CASSQEAPGVAGNQETQYF.